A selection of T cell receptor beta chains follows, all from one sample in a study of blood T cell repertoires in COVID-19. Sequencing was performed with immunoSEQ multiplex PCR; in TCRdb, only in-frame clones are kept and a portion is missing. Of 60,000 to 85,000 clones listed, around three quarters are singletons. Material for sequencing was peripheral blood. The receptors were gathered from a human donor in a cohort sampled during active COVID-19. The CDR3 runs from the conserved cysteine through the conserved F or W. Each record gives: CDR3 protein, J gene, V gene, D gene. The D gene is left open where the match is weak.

cdr3_aa: CASSVQGYYEQYF; j_call: TRBJ2-7; v_call: TRBV19; d_call: .
cdr3_aa: CASSESTGSGEQFF; j_call: TRBJ2-1; v_call: TRBV10-2; d_call: TRBD1
cdr3_aa: CASSQDTGPAGGQYF; j_call: TRBJ2-7; v_call: TRBV3-1/TRBV3-2; d_call: TRBD2
cdr3_aa: CASSLRTGTTGELFF; j_call: TRBJ2-2; v_call: TRBV3-1/TRBV3-2; d_call: TRBD1
cdr3_aa: CASSLALTRGRRVAFF; j_call: TRBJ1-1; v_call: TRBV7-2; d_call: .
cdr3_aa: CASSPLRLENTEAFF; j_call: TRBJ1-1; v_call: TRBV18; d_call: .
cdr3_aa: CASSYGDLNSPLHF; j_call: TRBJ1-6; v_call: TRBV6-5; d_call: .
cdr3_aa: CAWSGQGITEAFF; j_call: TRBJ1-1; v_call: TRBV30; d_call: TRBD1
cdr3_aa: CASTTGGGNTIYF; j_call: TRBJ1-3; v_call: TRBV19; d_call: TRBD1
cdr3_aa: CSATSGGGHLGQFF; j_call: TRBJ2-1; v_call: TRBV29-1; d_call: TRBD2
cdr3_aa: CSVGQGISYEQYF; j_call: TRBJ2-7; v_call: TRBV29-1; d_call: TRBD1
cdr3_aa: CASILQGAPYYGYTF; j_call: TRBJ1-2; v_call: TRBV28; d_call: TRBD1
cdr3_aa: CASSEAGGGVGEQFF; j_call: TRBJ2-1; v_call: TRBV2; d_call: TRBD2
cdr3_aa: CAIGGPGGNTDTQYF; j_call: TRBJ2-3; v_call: TRBV10-3; d_call: .
cdr3_aa: CASSQDGVSGSVQETQYF; j_call: TRBJ2-5; v_call: TRBV4-2; d_call: TRBD2
cdr3_aa: CSVKGGDTLRGYTF; j_call: TRBJ1-2; v_call: TRBV29-1; d_call: .
cdr3_aa: CATTGTAYEQYF; j_call: TRBJ2-7; v_call: TRBV2; d_call: TRBD1
cdr3_aa: CASSQVGREANEKLFF; j_call: TRBJ1-4; v_call: TRBV3-1/TRBV3-2; d_call: .
cdr3_aa: CASGLSNQPQHF; j_call: TRBJ1-5; v_call: TRBV5-8; d_call: .
cdr3_aa: CATVLAGTDTQYF; j_call: TRBJ2-3; v_call: TRBV6-5; d_call: TRBD2
cdr3_aa: CASREGSSNQPQHF; j_call: TRBJ1-5; v_call: TRBV6-5; d_call: .
cdr3_aa: CASSTSSGEGTQYF; j_call: TRBJ2-5; v_call: TRBV6-5; d_call: TRBD2
cdr3_aa: CASSSGPGTGNNEQFF; j_call: TRBJ2-1; v_call: TRBV18; d_call: TRBD1
cdr3_aa: CASSVAVTGELFF; j_call: TRBJ2-2; v_call: TRBV19; d_call: .
cdr3_aa: CSVEGGGGYTF; j_call: TRBJ1-2; v_call: TRBV29-1; d_call: .
cdr3_aa: CATSDRTPGLATYEQYF; j_call: TRBJ2-7; v_call: TRBV24-1; d_call: TRBD2
cdr3_aa: CASSPRPRQGYTF; j_call: TRBJ1-2; v_call: TRBV5-8; d_call: .
cdr3_aa: CASSVDRGPYEQYF; j_call: TRBJ2-7; v_call: TRBV5-4; d_call: TRBD1
cdr3_aa: CASRLGETGELFF; j_call: TRBJ2-2; v_call: TRBV7-7; d_call: .
cdr3_aa: CASSLGKREGYEQYF; j_call: TRBJ2-7; v_call: TRBV7-8; d_call: TRBD2
cdr3_aa: CASSYGRNTGELFF; j_call: TRBJ2-2; v_call: TRBV6-2/TRBV6-3; d_call: .
cdr3_aa: CAWSGSGSEQYF; j_call: TRBJ2-7; v_call: TRBV30; d_call: TRBD2
cdr3_aa: CASSREGVDTEAFF; j_call: TRBJ1-1; v_call: TRBV6-2/TRBV6-3; d_call: .
cdr3_aa: CASKSSGRYNEQFF; j_call: TRBJ2-1; v_call: TRBV28; d_call: TRBD2
cdr3_aa: CAWSPGTSGNTDTQYF; j_call: TRBJ2-3; v_call: TRBV30; d_call: TRBD2
cdr3_aa: CASSLGFGLASDTQYF; j_call: TRBJ2-3; v_call: TRBV7-2; d_call: TRBD2
cdr3_aa: CASSSRLAVDTQYF; j_call: TRBJ2-3; v_call: TRBV5-1; d_call: .
cdr3_aa: CASSQVWNTEAFF; j_call: TRBJ1-1; v_call: TRBV14; d_call: .
cdr3_aa: CASSPGQGASYEAFF; j_call: TRBJ1-1; v_call: TRBV4-1; d_call: TRBD1
cdr3_aa: CASSPDRAAGELFF; j_call: TRBJ2-2; v_call: TRBV7-9; d_call: TRBD1
cdr3_aa: CASSRTGTGADGYTF; j_call: TRBJ1-2; v_call: TRBV5-4; d_call: TRBD1
cdr3_aa: CASSDNIMNTEAFF; j_call: TRBJ1-1; v_call: TRBV19; d_call: .
cdr3_aa: CASSYEGVNTEAFF; j_call: TRBJ1-1; v_call: TRBV6-2/TRBV6-3; d_call: .
cdr3_aa: CASSIELGTYEQYF; j_call: TRBJ2-7; v_call: TRBV28; d_call: .
cdr3_aa: CASSLRGNYGYTF; j_call: TRBJ1-2; v_call: TRBV7-2; d_call: .
cdr3_aa: CAWSVRGAGIAKNIQYF; j_call: TRBJ2-4; v_call: TRBV30; d_call: .
cdr3_aa: CASSLSGGTDTQYF; j_call: TRBJ2-3; v_call: TRBV7-2; d_call: TRBD2
cdr3_aa: CASSFGLAGGETQYF; j_call: TRBJ2-5; v_call: TRBV7-9; d_call: TRBD2
cdr3_aa: CASSGQGREKLFF; j_call: TRBJ1-4; v_call: TRBV5-4; d_call: TRBD1
cdr3_aa: CASSSETSFWETQYF; j_call: TRBJ2-5; v_call: TRBV5-6; d_call: TRBD2
cdr3_aa: CASSPQGGRSYEQYF; j_call: TRBJ2-7; v_call: TRBV19; d_call: TRBD1
cdr3_aa: CASSYDRTSGPQKGTQYF; j_call: TRBJ2-3; v_call: TRBV6-2/TRBV6-3; d_call: TRBD2
cdr3_aa: CASSFLGAGTDTQYF; j_call: TRBJ2-3; v_call: TRBV5-1; d_call: .
cdr3_aa: CASSLGVERGTDTQYF; j_call: TRBJ2-3; v_call: TRBV5-8; d_call: .
cdr3_aa: CASSLRAGEGNEQFF; j_call: TRBJ2-1; v_call: TRBV5-1; d_call: TRBD2
cdr3_aa: CASSLRGDGYTF; j_call: TRBJ1-2; v_call: TRBV5-1; d_call: .
cdr3_aa: CSVEPRRGGAQGREQYF; j_call: TRBJ2-7; v_call: TRBV29-1; d_call: .